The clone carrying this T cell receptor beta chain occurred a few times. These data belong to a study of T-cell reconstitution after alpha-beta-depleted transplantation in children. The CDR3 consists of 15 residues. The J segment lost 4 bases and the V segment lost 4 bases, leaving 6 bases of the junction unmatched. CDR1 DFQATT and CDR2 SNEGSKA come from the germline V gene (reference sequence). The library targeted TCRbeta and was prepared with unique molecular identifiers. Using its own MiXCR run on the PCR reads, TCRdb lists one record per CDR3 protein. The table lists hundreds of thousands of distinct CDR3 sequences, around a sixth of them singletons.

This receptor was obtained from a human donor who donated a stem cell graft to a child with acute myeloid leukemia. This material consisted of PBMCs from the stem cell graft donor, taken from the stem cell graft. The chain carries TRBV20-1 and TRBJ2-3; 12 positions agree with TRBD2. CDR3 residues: CSAIRSSGGADTQYF. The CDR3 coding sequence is TGCAGTGCTATTCGTTCTAGCGGGGGGGCAGATACGCAGTATTTT.